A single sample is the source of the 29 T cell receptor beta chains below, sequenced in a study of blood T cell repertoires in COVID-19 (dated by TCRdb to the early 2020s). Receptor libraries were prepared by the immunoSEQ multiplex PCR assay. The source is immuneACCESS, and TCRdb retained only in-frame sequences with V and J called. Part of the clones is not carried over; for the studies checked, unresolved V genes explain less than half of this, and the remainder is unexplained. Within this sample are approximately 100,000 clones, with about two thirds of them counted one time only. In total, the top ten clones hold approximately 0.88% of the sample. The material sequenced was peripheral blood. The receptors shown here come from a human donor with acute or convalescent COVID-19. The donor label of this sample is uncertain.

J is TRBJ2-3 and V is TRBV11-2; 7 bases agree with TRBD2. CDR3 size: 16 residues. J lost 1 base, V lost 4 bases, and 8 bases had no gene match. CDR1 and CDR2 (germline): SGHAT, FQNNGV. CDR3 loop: CASSSGAGWGTDTQYF. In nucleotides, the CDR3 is TGTGCCAGCAGCTCCGGAGCGGGGTGGGGCACAGATACGCAGTATTTT.

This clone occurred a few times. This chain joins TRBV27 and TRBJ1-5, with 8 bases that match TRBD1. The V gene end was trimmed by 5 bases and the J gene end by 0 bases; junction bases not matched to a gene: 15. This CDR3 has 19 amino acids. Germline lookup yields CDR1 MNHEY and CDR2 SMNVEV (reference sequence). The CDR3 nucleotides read TGTGCCAGCAGTCTCCTTGGGCATATGGGACAGGATAGCAATCAGCCCCAGCATTTT. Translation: CASSLLGHMGQDSNQPQHF.

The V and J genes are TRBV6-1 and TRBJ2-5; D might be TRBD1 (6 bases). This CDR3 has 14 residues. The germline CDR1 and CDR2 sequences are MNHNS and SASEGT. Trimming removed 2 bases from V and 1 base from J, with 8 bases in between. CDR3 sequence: CASSELGGQETQYF. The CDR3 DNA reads TGTGCCAGCAGTGAACTAGGGGGCCAAGAGACCCAGTACTTC.

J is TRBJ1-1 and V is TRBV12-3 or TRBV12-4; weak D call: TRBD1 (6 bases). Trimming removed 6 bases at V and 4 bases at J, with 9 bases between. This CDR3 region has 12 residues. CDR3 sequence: CASRNRVTEAFF. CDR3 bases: TGTGCCAGCAGGAACAGGGTCACTGAAGCTTTCTTT.

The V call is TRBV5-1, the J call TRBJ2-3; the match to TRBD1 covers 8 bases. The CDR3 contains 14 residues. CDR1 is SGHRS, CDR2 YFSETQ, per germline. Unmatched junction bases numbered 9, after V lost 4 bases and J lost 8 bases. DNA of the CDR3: TGCGCCAGCAGCGCGGGACAGGACAAGGGTACGCAGTATTTT. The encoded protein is CASSAGQDKGTQYF.

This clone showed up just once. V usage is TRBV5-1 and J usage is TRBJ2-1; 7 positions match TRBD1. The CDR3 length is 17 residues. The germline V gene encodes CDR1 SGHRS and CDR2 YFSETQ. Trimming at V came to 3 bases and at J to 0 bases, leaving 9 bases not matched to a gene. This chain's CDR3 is CASSSRPTGTSYNEQFF. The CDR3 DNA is TGCGCCAGCAGCTCGCGCCCGACAGGGACCTCCTACAATGAGCAGTTCTTC.

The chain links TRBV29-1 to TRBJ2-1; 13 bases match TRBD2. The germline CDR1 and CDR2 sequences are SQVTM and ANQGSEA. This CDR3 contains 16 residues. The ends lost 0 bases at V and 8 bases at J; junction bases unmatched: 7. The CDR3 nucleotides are TGCAGCGTTGAAGACCCTCGGACTAGCGGGGGTTATGAGCAGTTCTTC. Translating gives CSVEDPRTSGGYEQFF.

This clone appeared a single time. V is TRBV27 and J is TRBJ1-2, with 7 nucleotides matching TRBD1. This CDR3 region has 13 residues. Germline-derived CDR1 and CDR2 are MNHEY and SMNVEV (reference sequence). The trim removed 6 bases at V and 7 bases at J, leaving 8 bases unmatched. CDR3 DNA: TGTGCCAGCAGCCGCCGGGACAGTGCTGGCTACACCTTC. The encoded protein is CASSRRDSAGYTF.

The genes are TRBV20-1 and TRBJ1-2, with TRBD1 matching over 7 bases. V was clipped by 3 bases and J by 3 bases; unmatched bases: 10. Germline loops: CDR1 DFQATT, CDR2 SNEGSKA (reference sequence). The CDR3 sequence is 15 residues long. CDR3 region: CSASPRRQGDYGYTF. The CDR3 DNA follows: TGCAGTGCTAGTCCCCGGCGACAGGGTGACTATGGCTACACCTTC.

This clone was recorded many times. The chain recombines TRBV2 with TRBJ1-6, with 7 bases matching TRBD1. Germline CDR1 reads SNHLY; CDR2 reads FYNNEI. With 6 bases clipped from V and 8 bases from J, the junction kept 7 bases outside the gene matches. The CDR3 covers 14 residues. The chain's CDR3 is CASSRDRGYSPLHF. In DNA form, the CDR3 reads TGTGCCAGCAGCCGGGACAGAGGTTATTCACCCCTCCACTTT.

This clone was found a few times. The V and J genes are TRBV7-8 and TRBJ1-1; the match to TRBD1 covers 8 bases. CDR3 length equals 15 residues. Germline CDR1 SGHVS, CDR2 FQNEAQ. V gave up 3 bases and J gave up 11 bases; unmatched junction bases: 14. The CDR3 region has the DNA TGTGCCAGCAGCTTCGCCGGGACAGGCGGCGCGGGTGCTTTCTTT. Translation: CASSFAGTGGAGAFF.

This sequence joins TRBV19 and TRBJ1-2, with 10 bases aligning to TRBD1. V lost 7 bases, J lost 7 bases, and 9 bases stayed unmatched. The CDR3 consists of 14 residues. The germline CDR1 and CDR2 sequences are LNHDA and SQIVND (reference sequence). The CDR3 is CASTVRGQGFGYTF. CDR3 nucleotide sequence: TGTGCCAGTACTGTCAGGGGACAGGGGTTTGGCTACACCTTC.

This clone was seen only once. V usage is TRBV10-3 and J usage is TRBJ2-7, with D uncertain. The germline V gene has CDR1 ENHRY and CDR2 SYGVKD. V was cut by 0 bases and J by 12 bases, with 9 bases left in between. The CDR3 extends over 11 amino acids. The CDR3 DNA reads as TGTGCCATCAGTGAGTCGAGAGGTGTGTACTTC. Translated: CAISESRGVYF.

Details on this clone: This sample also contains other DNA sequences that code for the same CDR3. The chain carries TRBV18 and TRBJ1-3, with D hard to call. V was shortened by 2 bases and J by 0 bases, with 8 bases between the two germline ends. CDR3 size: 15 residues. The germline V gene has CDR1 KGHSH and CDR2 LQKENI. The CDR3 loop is CASSPGSHSGNTIYF. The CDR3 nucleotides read TGTGCCAGCTCACCAGGGAGCCACTCTGGAAACACCATATATTTT.

The CDR3 region is CASSRGTVLRASNTGELFF. For the CDR3, the DNA is TGTGCCAGTAGTAGAGGGACAGTACTAAGAGCCTCGAACACCGGGGAGCTGTTTTTT. The chain joins TRBV19 to TRBJ2-2, with TRBD1 identical over 7 bases. Per germline, CDR1 LNHDA and CDR2 SQIVND (reference sequence). The J segment lost 0 bases and the V segment lost 4 bases, leaving 14 bases of the junction unmatched. This CDR3 has 19 residues.

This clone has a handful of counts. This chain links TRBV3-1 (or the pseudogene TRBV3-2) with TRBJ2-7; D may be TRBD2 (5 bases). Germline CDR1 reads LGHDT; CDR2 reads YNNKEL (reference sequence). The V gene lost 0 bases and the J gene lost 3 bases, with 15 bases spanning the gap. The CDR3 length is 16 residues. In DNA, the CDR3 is TGTGCCAGCAGCCAAGATGGGAGCGAAAGATTCTACGAGCAGTACTTC. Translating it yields CASSQDGSERFYEQYF.

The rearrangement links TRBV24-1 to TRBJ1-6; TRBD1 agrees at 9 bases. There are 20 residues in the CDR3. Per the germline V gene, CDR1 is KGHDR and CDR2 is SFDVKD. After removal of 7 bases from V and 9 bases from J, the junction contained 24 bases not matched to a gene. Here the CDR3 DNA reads TGTGCCACCAGCCTAAACGGAGGGGACAGGGATGGAGAGGGATTTTCACCCCTCCACTTT. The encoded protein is CATSLNGGDRDGEGFSPLHF.

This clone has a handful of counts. CDR3 DNA sequence: TGCGCCAGCAGCCAAGGGACAGGGGCAACTAATGAAAAACTGTTTTTT. Amino acids: CASSQGTGATNEKLFF. The rearrangement uses TRBV4-1 and TRBJ1-4; 9 bases line up with TRBD1. This CDR3 comprises 16 residues. From germline, CDR1 is MGHRA and CDR2 YSYEKL. J was trimmed by 0 bases and V by 1 base; bases with no gene match: 0.

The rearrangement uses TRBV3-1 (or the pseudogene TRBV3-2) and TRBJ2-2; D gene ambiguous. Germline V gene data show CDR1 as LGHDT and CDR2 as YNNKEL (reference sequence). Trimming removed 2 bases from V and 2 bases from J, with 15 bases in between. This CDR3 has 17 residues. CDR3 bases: TGTGCCAGCAGCCAATACGACATGGTCAGAAACACCGGGGAGCTGTTTTTT. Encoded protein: CASSQYDMVRNTGELFF.

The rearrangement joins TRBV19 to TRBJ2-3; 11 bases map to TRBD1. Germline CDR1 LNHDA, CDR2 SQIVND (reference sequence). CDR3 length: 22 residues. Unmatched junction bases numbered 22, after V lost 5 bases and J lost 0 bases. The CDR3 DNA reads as TGTGCCAGTAGTCCCCTGGACCCGGGACAGGGGGGTTTGGAACCCAGCACAGATACGCAGTATTTT. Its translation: CASSPLDPGQGGLEPSTDTQYF.

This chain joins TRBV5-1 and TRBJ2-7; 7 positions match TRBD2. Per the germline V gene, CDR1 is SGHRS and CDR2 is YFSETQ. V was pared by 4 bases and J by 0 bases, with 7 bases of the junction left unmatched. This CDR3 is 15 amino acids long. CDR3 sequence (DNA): TGCGCCAGCAGCCAAGGACTAGATTCCTCCTACGAGCAGTACGTC. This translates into CASSQGLDSSYEQYV.

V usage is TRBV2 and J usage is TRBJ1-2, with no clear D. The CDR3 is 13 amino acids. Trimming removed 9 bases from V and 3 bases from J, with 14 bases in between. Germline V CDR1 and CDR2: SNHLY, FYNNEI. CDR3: CARNQGRDYGYTF. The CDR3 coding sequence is TGTGCCAGGAACCAAGGGAGGGACTATGGCTACACCTTC.

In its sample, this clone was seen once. CDR3 loop: CASSLKGGATEAFF. The CDR3 DNA reads TGTGCCAGCAGCCTAAAAGGGGGGGCCACTGAAGCTTTCTTT. V usage is TRBV3-1 (or the pseudogene TRBV3-2) and J usage is TRBJ1-1; D perhaps matches TRBD1 (6 bases). V dropped 4 bases and J dropped 4 bases, with 13 bases sitting between them. The CDR3 totals 14 residues. Germline loops: CDR1 LGHDT, CDR2 YNNKEL (reference sequence).

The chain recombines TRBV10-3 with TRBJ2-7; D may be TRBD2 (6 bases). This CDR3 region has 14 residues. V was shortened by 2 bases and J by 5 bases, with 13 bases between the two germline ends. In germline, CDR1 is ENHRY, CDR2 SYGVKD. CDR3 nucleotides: TGTGCCATCAGTGAGCGGGGGTCTCGAGACGAGCAGTACGTC. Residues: CAISERGSRDEQYV.

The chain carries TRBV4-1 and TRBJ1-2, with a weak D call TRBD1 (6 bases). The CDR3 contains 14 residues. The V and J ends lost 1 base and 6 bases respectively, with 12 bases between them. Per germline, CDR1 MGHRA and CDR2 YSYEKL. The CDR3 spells CASSQGTGGDGYTF. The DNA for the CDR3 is TGCGCCAGCAGCCAAGGTACGGGGGGCGATGGCTACACCTTC.

CDR3 DNA: TGTGCCAGCAGTTGGCCCCCGGCCGGGAGAGAGGGTTCACCCCTCCACTTT. This codes for CASSWPPAGREGSPLHF. J is TRBJ1-6 and V is TRBV28; no firm D call. The CDR3 extends over 17 amino acids. V was shortened by 4 bases and J by 9 bases, with 22 bases between the two germline ends. The germline CDR1 and CDR2 sequences are MDHEN and SYDVKM.

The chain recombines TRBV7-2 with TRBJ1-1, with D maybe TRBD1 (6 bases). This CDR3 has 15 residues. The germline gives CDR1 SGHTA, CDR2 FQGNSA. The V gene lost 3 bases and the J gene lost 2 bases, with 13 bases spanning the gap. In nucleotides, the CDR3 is TGTGCCAGCAGCTTTCTAACAGGGAGTAACACTGAAGCTTTCTTT. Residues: CASSFLTGSNTEAFF. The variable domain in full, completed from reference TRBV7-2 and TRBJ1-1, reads GAGVSQSPSNKVTEKGKDVELRCDPISGHTALYWYRQSLGQGLEFLIYFQGNSAPDKSGLPSDRFSAERTGGSVSTLTIQRTQQEDSAVYLCASSFLTGSNTEAFFGQGTRLTVV.

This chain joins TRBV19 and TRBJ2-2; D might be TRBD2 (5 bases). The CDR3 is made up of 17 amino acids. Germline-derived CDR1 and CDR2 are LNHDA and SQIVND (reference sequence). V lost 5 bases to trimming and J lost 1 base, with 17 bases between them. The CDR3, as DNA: TGTGCCAGTAGTCGGGTCGGGGTGGCCGGGAACACCGGGGAGCTGTTTTTT. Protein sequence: CASSRVGVAGNTGELFF.

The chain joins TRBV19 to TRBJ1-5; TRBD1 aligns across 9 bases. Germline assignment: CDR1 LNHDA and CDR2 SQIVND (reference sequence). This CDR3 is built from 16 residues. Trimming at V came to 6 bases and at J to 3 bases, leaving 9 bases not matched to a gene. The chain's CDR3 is CASRKGDRADNQPQHF. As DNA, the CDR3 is TGTGCCAGTAGGAAAGGGGACAGGGCGGACAATCAGCCCCAGCATTTT.